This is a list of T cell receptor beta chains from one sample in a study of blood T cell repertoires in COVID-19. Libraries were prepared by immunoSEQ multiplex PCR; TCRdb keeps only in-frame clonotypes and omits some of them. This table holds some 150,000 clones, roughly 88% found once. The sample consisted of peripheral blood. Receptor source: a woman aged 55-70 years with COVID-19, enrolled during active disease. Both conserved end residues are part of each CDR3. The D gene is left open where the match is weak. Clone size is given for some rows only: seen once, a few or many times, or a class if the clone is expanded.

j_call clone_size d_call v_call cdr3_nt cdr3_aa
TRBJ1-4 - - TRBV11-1 TGTGCCAGCAGCTTTGGGCAGCATAATGAAAAACTGTTTTTT CASSFGQHNEKLFF
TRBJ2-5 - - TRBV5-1 TGCGCCAGCAGCTTGTTCGTCAGTCAAGAGACCCAGTACTTC CASSLFVSQETQYF
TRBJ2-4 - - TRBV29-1 TGCAGCGTTTTTGGACAGAATACGAACATTCAGTACTTC CSVFGQNTNIQYF
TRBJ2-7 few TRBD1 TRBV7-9 TGTGCCAGCAGCCCGACCGGACAGGATTACGAGCAGTACTTC CASSPTGQDYEQYF
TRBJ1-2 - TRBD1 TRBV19 TGTGCCAGTAGGCGAACAGGGGATGGCTATGGCTACACCTTC CASRRTGDGYGYTF
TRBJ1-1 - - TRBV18 TGTGCCAGCTCACCACCGAACAGTCCAATTGAAGCTTTCTTT CASSPPNSPIEAFF
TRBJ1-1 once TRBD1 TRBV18 TGTGCCAGCTCCCGCGACAGGGGGCGAGATACTGAAGCTTTCTTT CASSRDRGRDTEAFF
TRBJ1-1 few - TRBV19 TGTGCCAGTAGGCCGGGACTGGCCACTGAAGCTTTCTTT CASRPGLATEAFF
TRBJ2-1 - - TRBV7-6 TGTGCCAGCAGCTTATGGGACATTCGAATCTCCTACAATGAGCAGTTCTTC CASSLWDIRISYNEQFF
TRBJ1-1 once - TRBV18 TGTGCCAGCTCACCTACCGGGCAGCAGGGCACTGAAGCTTTCTTT CASSPTGQQGTEAFF
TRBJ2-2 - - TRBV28 TGTGCCAGCAGTCTCCCCCGGGGAGGAACCGGGGAGCTGTTTTTT CASSLPRGGTGELFF
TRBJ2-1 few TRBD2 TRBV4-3 TGCGCCAGCAGCCAAGTGGACCCGGGGGGGTTATACAATGAGCAGTTCTTC CASSQVDPGGLYNEQFF
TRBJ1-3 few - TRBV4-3 TGCGCCAGCAGCCAAGAACCCGATAGCTCTGGAAACACCATATATTTT CASSQEPDSSGNTIYF
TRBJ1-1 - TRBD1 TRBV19 TGTGCCAGTAGTATTGTGGAGGGGGCCAGTGAAGCTTTCTTT CASSIVEGASEAFF
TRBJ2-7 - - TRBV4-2 TGTGCCAGCAGCCAAGACGGCTACGAGCAGTACTTC CASSQDGYEQYF
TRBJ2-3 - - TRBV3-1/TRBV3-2 TGTGCCAGCAGCCAAGCACCAGGGTTCACAGATACGCAGTATTTT CASSQAPGFTDTQYF
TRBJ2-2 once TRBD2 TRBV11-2 TGTGCCAGCAGCTTAAGCGGGGGATTAAACACCGGGGAGCTGTTTTTT CASSLSGGLNTGELFF
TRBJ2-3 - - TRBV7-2 TGTGCCAGCAGTTTTGGGCAAGGAGATACGCAGTATTTT CASSFGQGDTQYF
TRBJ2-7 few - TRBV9 TGTGCCAGCAGCGTAGAGGTAGGAGAATTACGGGAGCAGTACTTC CASSVEVGELREQYF
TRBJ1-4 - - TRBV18 TGTGCCAGCTCACCGGCACACCAAATAGCGGGGCCCTATGAAAAACTGTTTTTT CASSPAHQIAGPYEKLFF
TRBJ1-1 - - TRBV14 TGTGCCAGCAGCCAAGAATCCCCCATGAACACTGAAGCTTTCTTT CASSQESPMNTEAFF
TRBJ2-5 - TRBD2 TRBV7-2 TGTGCCAGCAGCTTAGGAGAGGCGGCGGGGGGGGCCCAGTACTTC CASSLGEAAGGAQYF
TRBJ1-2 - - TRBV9 TGTGCCAGCAGCGTAGCAGGTCAATATGGCTACACCTTC CASSVAGQYGYTF
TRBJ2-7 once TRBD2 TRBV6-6 TGTGCCAGCAGTCACCAACCGGGACTAGCGGGGACCTACGAGCAGTACTTC CASSHQPGLAGTYEQYF
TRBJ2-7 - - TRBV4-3 TGCGCCAGCAGCCCTCGGGACAACCGCCGCGAGCAGTACTTC CASSPRDNRREQYF
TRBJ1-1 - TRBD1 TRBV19 TGTGCCAGTAGTGCGACGGGACAGGGGGACACTGAAGCTTTCTTT CASSATGQGDTEAFF
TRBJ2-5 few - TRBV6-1 TGTGCCAGCAGTGACCCTCCGGGCCAAGAGACCCAGTACTTC CASSDPPGQETQYF
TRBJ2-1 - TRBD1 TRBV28 TGTGCCAGCAGTTTACGTGACAGGGGGGATGAGCAGTTCTTC CASSLRDRGDEQFF
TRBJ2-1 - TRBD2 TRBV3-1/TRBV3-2 TGTGCCAGCAGCCTAGGACTAGCGATAGATTATGAGCAGTTCTTC CASSLGLAIDYEQFF
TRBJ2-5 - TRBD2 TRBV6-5 TGTGCCAGCAGAACTAGCGGGGGGGCCGGAGAGACCCAGTACTTC CASRTSGGAGETQYF
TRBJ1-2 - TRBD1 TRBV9 TGTGCCAGCAGCGTAGACAGGGGGCGCGACTATGGCTACACCTTC CASSVDRGRDYGYTF